Given below is one T cell receptor (beta chain) in context. Its antigen is currently unknown. The data stem from a study of T-cell memory formation after mild COVID-19. TCRdb passed the 5' RACE reads through MiXCR, listing each CDR3 protein once. The repertoire holds 40,000 to 60,000 distinct CDR3 sequences, with 9.3% as singletons. Study conclusions and caveats: Detection of some responders pre-infection suggested pre-existing cross-reactive memory T cells participated.

Germline V lookup: CDR1 MNHEY, CDR2 SVGAGI. V dropped 7 bases and J dropped 5 bases, with 18 bases sitting between them. The CDR3 has 15 residues. The sample comprised PBMCs or a T cell subset sorted from them (not recorded which). This TCR was sampled from an adult woman who had mild COVID-19 (a few samples of this study predate the infection). Cell type and time point are not known. This chain uses TRBV6-5 with TRBJ2-1; D is undetermined. CDR3 sequence (DNA): TGTGCCAGCACCCCTGCGTCCGCCGGGCACAATGAGCAGTTCTTC. It is translated as CASTPASAGHNEQFF.